This TCR beta chain was documented in a study of CD8+ T cells in alopecia areata (dated by TCRdb to 2016 to 2019). For context, the study as a whole: Treated patients were enrolled in an open-label pilot trial of oral tofacitinib, 5 to 10 mg twice daily, for moderate-to-severe alopecia areata. The RNA source kit depended on sample type: the PAXgene miRNA kit for fixed scalp, the miRNeasy kit for PBMCs, and the RNeasy kit for mouse skin. Tofacitinib was given for 6 to 18 months, followed by 6 months of follow-up off drug to assess delayed response and recurrence. TCRbeta CDR3 regions were amplified by immunoSEQ multiplex PCR with 35 Vbeta forward and 13 Jbeta reverse primers. In both human patients and the C3H/HeJ mouse model, the study applied high-throughput TCRbeta sequencing to look at T cell clonal expansion in alopecia areata. Clonality in the scalp was compared among normal scalp (n=4), patchy alopecia areata scalp (n=8), and alopecia totalis/universalis scalp (n=8). Tofacitinib-treated patients had biopsies at baseline and at 4 and 24 weeks of treatment, with a later scalp biopsy in several patients. In humans, TCRbeta sequencing was performed on scalp tissue and on sorted CD4+ and CD8+ peripheral blood T cells from healthy controls and from patients with patchy or totalis/universalis alopecia areata.

Taken from cysteine to phenylalanine, the CDR3 has 15 residues. Here the CDR3 DNA is all that survives: 45 bases in frame from base 1. The germline V gene encodes CDR1 LGHNA and CDR2 YSLEER. V and J lose 0 bases and 5 bases, and a span of 11 bases separates them. The research as a whole found: Scalp TCR repertoire analysis is complicated because resident alphabeta T cells in normal human skin are also sequenced, whereas mouse skin is dominated by gammadelta T cells. Lesional scalp, especially in alopecia totalis/universalis, showed higher clonality and more expanded CD8+ clones than normal scalp, suggesting antigenic drive. Compared with mice, TCR sequences shared between patients were less clear, possibly partly because of HLA diversity across the patient population.

Libraries were built with the immunoSEQ multiplex PCR assay. RNA was extracted from all samples and reverse transcribed into cDNA, which served as template for TCR sequencing. SuperScript III was used to make first-strand cDNA, primed with a 2:1 mix of oligo-dT and random hexamers. Amplification bias was assessed with a synthetic immune receptor repertoire, and residual bias was removed computationally. The authors processed their data as follows. Raw reads were preprocessed for error removal, and CDR3 was defined according to IMGT conventions as running from the conserved cysteine to phenylalanine. Clonality was computed as 1 minus the Shannon entropy, with the entropy normalized by log2 of the number of productive unique TCRs. Whether each scalp clone was CD4 or CD8 was inferred by checking scalp TCRbeta sequences against the CD4 and CD8 repertoires from sorted blood. What TCRdb holds here is the immuneACCESS table cut down to in-frame rearrangements. Part of the clones is not present; checked against another copy, under half of the missing clones reflect an unresolved V gene, and the others are unexplained. The DNA gave D and trimming, while V, J and clone size come from that table. Within this sample are about 150,000 clones, with around 55% of them counted one time only. In total, the top ten clones hold approximately 19% of the sample.

This sample's time point label indicates: baseline before oral tofacitinib. Peripheral blood and lesional scalp punch biopsies were obtained from patients with alopecia areata. PBMCs were isolated by density centrifugation and stained for CD3, CD4 and CD8, after which CD4+ and CD8+ T cells were sorted on a FACSAria. Comments on this clone: Which antigen it targets is not known. No quality values exist for individual bases; no much larger clone is one base distant.

The receptor was derived from a human donor with alopecia areata. This chain is built from TRBV4-3 and TRBJ1-5; the D gene is perhaps TRBD1, from 6 matching bases. This specimen was CD8+ T cells sorted from blood, taken at week 0. The sequence in DNA is TGCGCCAGCAGCCAAGACAGGGGTAAAGATCAGCCCCAGCATTTT. The resulting protein is CASSQDRGKDQPQHF.